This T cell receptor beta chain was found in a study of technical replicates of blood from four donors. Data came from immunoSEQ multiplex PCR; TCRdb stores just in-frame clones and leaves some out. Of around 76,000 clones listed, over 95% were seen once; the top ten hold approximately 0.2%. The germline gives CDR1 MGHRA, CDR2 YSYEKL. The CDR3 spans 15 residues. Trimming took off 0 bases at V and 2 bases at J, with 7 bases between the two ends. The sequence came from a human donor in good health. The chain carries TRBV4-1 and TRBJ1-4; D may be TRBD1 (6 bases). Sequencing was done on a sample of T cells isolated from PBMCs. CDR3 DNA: TGCGCCAGCAGCCAAGACAGGGGTACTAATGAAAAACTGTTTTTT. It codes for CASSQDRGTNEKLFF.